The source of this TCR beta chain is a study of regulatory T cells in long-lasting Graves disease. This clonotype was seen repeatedly, ten times or more. Its matching antigen is unknown. Study observations and caveats: Relative to newly diagnosed Graves' patients, persistent ones had lower TCR diversity.

Time point defined: newly diagnosed GD, antithyroid drugs for less than 3 months. From RNA extracted from PBMCs, the TCR library was made. Arm-PCR with iRepertoire HTBI primers amplified the CDR3 regions for these TCR beta libraries. TCRdb re-analysed the multiplex PCR reads in MiXCR, keeping a single row per CDR3 protein. Among a few hundred thousand distinct CDR3 sequences listed, about 11% were seen once. The CDR3 consists of 14 residues. With 5 bases clipped from V and 6 bases from J, the junction kept 10 bases outside the gene matches. This sample also appeared in a second study, on T cells in Graves' hyperthyroidism and ophthalmopathy. That investigation notes: Patients were excluded for uncontrolled infection, other autoimmune disease, pregnancy or lactation. First-round RT-PCR with HTBI primers amplified the TCR CDR3 region. The majority of expanded thyroid clonotypes above 0.001 also appeared in blood.

This clonotype originated in a woman between 18 and 29 years old with Graves disease. J is TRBJ2-7 and V is TRBV12-3 or TRBV12-4; 7 bases match TRBD2. Specimen: peripheral blood mononuclear cells (PBMCs), collected at new diagnosis, from a patient treated with antithyroid drugs. The CDR3 DNA follows: TGTGCCAGCAGTCCCTTCGTGTGGACTAGCGAGCAGTACTTC. This sequence encodes CASSPFVWTSEQYF.